A single sample gave rise to the 21 T cell receptor beta chains below, sequenced in a study of cytomegalovirus exposure and HLA in healthy donors. The data were produced by immunoSEQ multiplex PCR, yet TCRdb's version contains in-frame clones alone and is incomplete. Among approximately 150,000 clones, more than 70% were seen once, and the ten largest hold 9.5% to 13%. The source material was PBMCs. All receptors come from a man aged 30 to 39 in good health and CMV-seropositive.

The chain recombines TRBV7-9 with TRBJ2-2; no clear D gene. The CDR3 is 14 residues long. Germline V gene data show CDR1 as SEHNR and CDR2 as FQNEAQ (reference sequence). The ends were cut back, 3 bases at V and 7 bases at J, with 12 bases in the middle. The CDR3 protein is CASSFDTAVGELFF. The DNA of the CDR3 is TGTGCCAGCAGCTTCGACACAGCCGTCGGGGAGCTGTTTTTT.

The CDR3 sequence is CASSSTTGPNSPLHF. The CDR3 nucleotides are TGTGCCAGCAGCTCAACTACAGGTCCTAATTCACCCCTCCACTTT. The chain links TRBV7-9 to TRBJ1-6, with a weak D call TRBD1 (5 bases). The CDR3 has 15 amino acids. V was clipped by 4 bases and J by 6 bases, with 13 bases between them. Germline CDR1 is SEHNR and CDR2 is FQNEAQ (reference sequence).

This clone was observed a few times. The CDR3 DNA reads TGTGCCAGCAGCCCCCAAGGAGGGGCCAAAAACATTCAGTACTTC. This translates into CASSPQGGAKNIQYF. V gene TRBV7-9 combines with J gene TRBJ2-4; tentative D call: TRBD2 (6 bases). The CDR3 contains 15 residues. Germline lookup yields CDR1 SEHNR and CDR2 FQNEAQ (reference sequence). Trimming removed 5 bases at V and 1 base at J, with 12 bases between.

The CDR3 is CASSFIRDRETEQFF. The CDR3 nucleotides are TGTGCCAGTAGTTTCATCCGGGACAGGGAGACTGAGCAGTTCTTC. The chain recombines TRBV19 with TRBJ2-1, with 9 bases lining up with TRBD1. Germline V gene data show CDR1 as LNHDA and CDR2 as SQIVND (reference sequence). The trim removed 5 bases at V and 9 bases at J, leaving 11 bases unmatched. The CDR3 has 15 amino acids.

V and J are TRBV4-1 and TRBJ2-1, with 9 bases fitting TRBD2. CDR1 is MGHRA and CDR2 is YSYEKL in the germline V gene. J lost 2 bases, V lost 1 base, and 3 bases had no gene match. The CDR3 sequence is 16 residues long. The CDR3 DNA is TGCGCCAGCAGCCAAGCTAGCGGGGAACCCTACAATGAGCAGTTCTTC. Amino acids: CASSQASGEPYNEQFF.

The V and J genes are TRBV5-1 and TRBJ2-6; 11 nucleotides align to TRBD1. Losses at the gene ends were 4 bases for V and 11 bases for J; bases not matched to a gene: 5. CDR3 length: 14 amino acids. The germline CDR1 and CDR2 sequences are SGHRS and YFSETQ. CDR3 sequence: CASSPTGQGDVLTF. Written as DNA, the CDR3 is TGCGCCAGCAGCCCCACGGGACAGGGGGACGTCCTGACTTTC.

This clone was picked up a small number of times. V usage is TRBV28 and J usage is TRBJ1-2, with 9 positions matching TRBD1. Germline V gene sequence: CDR1 MDHEN, CDR2 SYDVKM. V dropped 5 bases and J dropped 5; count of bases not matched to a gene: 6. The CDR3 is made up of 14 amino acids. This CDR3 reads CASSQGQGGYGYTF. The CDR3 DNA reads as TGTGCCAGCAGTCAGGGACAGGGAGGATATGGCTACACCTTC.

V is TRBV11-2 and J is TRBJ2-3; TRBD2 aligns across 10 bases. CDR1 and CDR2 from the germline V gene are SGHAT and FQNNGV. This CDR3 comprises 15 residues. Trimming at V came to 6 bases and at J to 6 bases, leaving 9 bases not matched to a gene. CDR3 sequence: CASSSSGGPPDTQYF. In DNA form, the CDR3 reads TGTGCCAGCAGTTCTAGCGGGGGCCCACCTGATACGCAGTATTTT.

This clone has just a few counts. In DNA form, the CDR3 reads TGTGCCAGCAGTGAACGGGACAATCAGCAGCATTTT. It is translated as CASSERDNQQHF. The chain links TRBV2 to TRBJ1-5; TRBD1 is a possible D gene (6 bases). The CDR3 sequence is 12 residues long. The germline V gene has CDR1 SNHLY and CDR2 FYNNEI. The V end was cut by 2 bases, the J end by 13 bases, with 12 bases between. The whole variable domain, remainder taken from reference TRBV2 and TRBJ1-5, is EPEVTQTPSHQVTQMGQEVILRCVPISNHLYFYWYRQILGQKVEFLVSFYNNEISEKSEIFDDQFSVERPDGSNFTLKIRSTKLEDSAMYFCASSERDNQQHFGDGTRLSIL.

The rearrangement joins TRBV18 to TRBJ1-5; D gene unclear. This CDR3 has 15 amino acids. Per germline, CDR1 KGHSH and CDR2 LQKENI. The V gene lost 1 base and the J gene lost 1 base, with 8 bases spanning the gap. The DNA for the CDR3 is TGTGCCAGCTCACCACTAGCCGGGAGCAATCAGCCCCAGCATTTT. It specifies CASSPLAGSNQPQHF.

This chain links TRBV6-1 with TRBJ2-5, with 7 bases fitting TRBD2. The V segment lost 6 bases and the J segment 5 bases; nucleotides outside the gene matches: 9. Per the germline V gene, CDR1 is MNHNS and CDR2 is SASEGT. The CDR3 is 14 residues long. CDR3 sequence reads: CASSARAGEETQYF. The CDR3 nucleotides are TGTGCCAGCAGCGCCCGGGCGGGGGAGGAGACCCAGTACTTC.

The J gene is TRBJ1-3, the V gene TRBV28; D not certain. The CDR3 runs to 13 residues. V lost 2 bases to trimming and J lost 3 bases, with 5 bases between them. Germline CDR1 is MDHEN and CDR2 is SYDVKM. For the CDR3, the DNA is TGTGCCAGCAGTTTAATCCGTGGAAACACCATATATTTT. Translation: CASSLIRGNTIYF.

The rearrangement uses TRBV5-6 and TRBJ1-2; D gene uncertain. CDR1 is SGHDT, CDR2 YYEEEE, per germline. This CDR3 has 16 amino acids. V lost 0 bases and J lost 0, with 12 bases in between. The CDR3 spells CASSLVAGKANYGYTF. The CDR3 DNA sequence: TGTGCCAGCAGCTTGGTGGCCGGGAAGGCTAACTATGGCTACACCTTC.

This clone showed up just a few times. The rearrangement links TRBV9 to TRBJ2-3; 9 positions agree with TRBD1. The CDR3 runs 17 residues. J was trimmed by 3 bases and V by 0 bases; bases with no gene match: 8. Germline values: CDR1 SGDLS, CDR2 YYNGEE. The CDR3 sequence: CASSVAGQGLATDTQYF. In nucleotides, the CDR3 is TGTGCCAGCAGCGTAGCTGGACAGGGGCTAGCGACAGATACGCAGTATTTT.

The J gene is TRBJ2-3, the V gene TRBV13; TRBD2 agrees at 13 bases. CDR3 size: 17 residues. Trimming took 4 bases from V and 1 from J; bases not matched to a gene: 5. Germline V gene lookup returns CDR1 PRHDT and CDR2 FYEKMQ (reference sequence). CDR3 residues: CASSSRTSGGGTDTQYF. The CDR3 bases are TGTGCCAGCAGCTCCCGGACTAGCGGGGGTGGCACAGATACGCAGTATTTT.

The J gene is TRBJ2-1, the V gene TRBV9; D is uncertain. Deletions cut 0 bases from V and 7 bases from J, with 2 bases between. The V gene's germline CDR1 is SGDLS and CDR2 YYNGEE. The CDR3 consists of 11 residues. The CDR3 here is CASSVANEQFF. CDR3 nucleotides: TGTGCCAGCAGCGTAGCAAATGAGCAGTTCTTC.

The V call is TRBV5-1, the J call TRBJ2-7; 7 nucleotides agree with TRBD1. CDR3 length: 15 amino acids. Per germline, CDR1 SGHRS and CDR2 YFSETQ. Germline trimming cut 4 bases from V and 2 bases from J; bases unmatched to any gene: 9. CDR3 DNA: TGCGCCAGCAGCCGAAACTGGGACAGTACCTACGAGCAGTACTTC. This codes for CASSRNWDSTYEQYF.

This clone was seen once. The rearrangement joins TRBV7-6 to TRBJ2-3; no firm D call. Germline assignment: CDR1 SGHVS and CDR2 FNYEAQ. The ends were cut back, 1 base at V and 0 bases at J, with 5 bases in the middle. The length of the CDR3 is 14 residues. In DNA form, the CDR3 reads TGTGCCAGCAGCTTAGTGACTAGCACAGATACGCAGTATTTT. This encodes CASSLVTSTDTQYF.

The V and J genes are TRBV19 and TRBJ2-7; TRBD1 aligns across 8 bases. The germline gives CDR1 LNHDA, CDR2 SQIVND (reference sequence). This CDR3 region has 17 residues. With V trimmed by 5 bases and J by 0 bases, 12 bases remained unmatched. The DNA for the CDR3 is TGTGCCAGTAGTCCTGCTGCCAGGGGGCTGAGCTCCTACGAGCAGTACTTC. Protein: CASSPAARGLSSYEQYF.

The chain couples TRBV5-8 to TRBJ1-2; D remains ambiguous. With 1 base removed from V and 0 bases from J, the gap between germline ends came to 10 bases. The CDR3 sequence is 15 residues long. Germline CDR1 and CDR2: SGHTS and YDEGEE. In DNA form, the CDR3 reads TGTGCCAGCAGCTTGACATTTGCATCTAACTATGGCTACACCTTC. It specifies CASSLTFASNYGYTF. The full variable domain, with the rest looked up from reference TRBV5-8 and TRBJ1-2, is EAGVTQSPTHLIKTRGQQATLRCSPISGHTSVYWYQQALGLGLQFLLWYDEGEERNRGNFPPRFSGRQFPNYSSELNVNALELEDSALYLCASSLTFASNYGYTFGSGTRLTVV.

The V call is TRBV6-5, the J call TRBJ2-1, with 7 nucleotides matching TRBD1. The CDR3 covers 13 residues. The germline V gene has CDR1 MNHEY and CDR2 SVGAGI. V lost 5 bases, J lost 4 bases, and 2 bases stayed unmatched. For the CDR3, the DNA is TGTGCCAGCAGTGGGACAGATTACAATGAGCAGTTCTTC. It encodes CASSGTDYNEQFF.